This T cell receptor (beta chain) comes out of a study of cytomegalovirus exposure and HLA in healthy donors. PCR was performed using 60 Vbeta and 13 Jbeta primers. Assay: immunoSEQ multiplex PCR; the TCRdb copy retains only in-frame clones and omits some. This table holds about 160,000 clones, less than 90% found once. CDR1 MNHNS and CDR2 SASEGT come from the germline V gene. CDR3 length equals 14 residues. The ends were cut back, 7 bases at V and 2 bases at J, with 14 bases in the middle. Unrecorded immune exposures were likely, despite nominal health at sampling. Sequenced: PBMCs. The chain recombines TRBV6-1 with TRBJ1-2; no firm D call. This sequence originates from a man aged 18 to 30 in good health and CMV-seronegative. In DNA form, the CDR3 reads TGTGCCAGCACTCCTTGGAGAGACAACTATGGCTACACCTTC. Translated, it gives CASTPWRDNYGYTF.